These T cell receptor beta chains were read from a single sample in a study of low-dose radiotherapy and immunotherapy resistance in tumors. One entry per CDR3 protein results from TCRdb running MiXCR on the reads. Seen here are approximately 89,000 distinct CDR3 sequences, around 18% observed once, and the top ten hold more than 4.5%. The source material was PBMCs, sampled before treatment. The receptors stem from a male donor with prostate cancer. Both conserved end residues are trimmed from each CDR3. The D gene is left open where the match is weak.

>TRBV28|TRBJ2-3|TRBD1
ASSFRGRRTDTQY
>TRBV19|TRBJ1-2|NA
ASSIGQGSGGYT
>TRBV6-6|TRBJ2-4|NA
ASSPRGENIQY
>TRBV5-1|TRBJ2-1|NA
ASSLDGGRSGNEQF
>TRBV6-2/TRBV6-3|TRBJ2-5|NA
ASSYSRPWAGGQETQY
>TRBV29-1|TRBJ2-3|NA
SVEEGGDAQY
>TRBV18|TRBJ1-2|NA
ASSLDDGQFYGYT
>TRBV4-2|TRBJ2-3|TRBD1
ASSQDEGRDRARDTQY
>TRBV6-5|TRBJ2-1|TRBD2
ASSTSGRPTYNEQF
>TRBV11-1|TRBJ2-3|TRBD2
ASSLPPSGGMTDTQY
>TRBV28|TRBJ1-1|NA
ASSWATGKTEAF
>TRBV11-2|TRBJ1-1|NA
ASSLNLAYEAF
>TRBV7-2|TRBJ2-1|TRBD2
ASSRLTSGGYNEQF
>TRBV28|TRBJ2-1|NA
ASSLGSLEEQF
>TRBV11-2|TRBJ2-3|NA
ASSFSTDGTDTQY
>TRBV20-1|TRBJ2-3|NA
SAEAADTQY
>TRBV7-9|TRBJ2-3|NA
ASSLNLGDLQY
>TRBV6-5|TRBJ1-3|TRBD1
ASRKDRGQGNTIY
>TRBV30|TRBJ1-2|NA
AWSVYRNGYT
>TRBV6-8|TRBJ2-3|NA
ASSYDRMTRQY
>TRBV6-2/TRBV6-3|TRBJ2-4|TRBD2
ASSPGGSIAKNIQY
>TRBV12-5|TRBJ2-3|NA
ASGLAPTTATQY
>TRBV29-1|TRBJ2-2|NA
STLSGSGELF
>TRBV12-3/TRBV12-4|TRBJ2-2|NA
ASKRRPTGELF
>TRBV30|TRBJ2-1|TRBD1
AWSRTGSGSYNEQF
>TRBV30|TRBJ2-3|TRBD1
AWARDRVSDTQY
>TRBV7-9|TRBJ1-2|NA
ASSLVGGFDYGYT
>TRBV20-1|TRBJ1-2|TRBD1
SAGTGQVGYT
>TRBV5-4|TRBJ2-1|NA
ASSMWRHEQF
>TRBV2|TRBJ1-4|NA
ASQGTNEKLF
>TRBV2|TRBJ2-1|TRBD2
ASMKAGGSDEQF
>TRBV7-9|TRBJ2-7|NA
ASSSPPRAPSSYEQY
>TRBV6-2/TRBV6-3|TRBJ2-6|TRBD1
ASSHVPGQGAPGANVLT
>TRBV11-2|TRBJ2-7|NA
ASSLELYEQY
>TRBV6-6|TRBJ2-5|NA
ASSLPILRTAQETQY
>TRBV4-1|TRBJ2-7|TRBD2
ASSQELAGVSEQY
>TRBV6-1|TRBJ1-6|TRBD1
ASRDSGTGGSPLH
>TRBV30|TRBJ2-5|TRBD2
AWSISGSQTQY
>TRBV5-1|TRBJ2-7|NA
ASSMQGPEGEQY
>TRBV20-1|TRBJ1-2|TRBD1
SRVAGGERSGGYT
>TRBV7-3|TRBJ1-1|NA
ASSLYQVSSEAF
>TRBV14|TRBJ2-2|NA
ASSQDLGPGTGELF
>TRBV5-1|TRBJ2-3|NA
ASSLEVRDTQY
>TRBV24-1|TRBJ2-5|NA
ATSDPGQQETQY
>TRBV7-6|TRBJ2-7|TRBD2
ASTRGTSGNSYERY
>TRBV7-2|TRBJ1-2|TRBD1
ASTPSTLQGTRGGYT
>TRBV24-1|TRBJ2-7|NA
ATSDHYEQY
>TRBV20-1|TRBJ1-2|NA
SAGDYGYT
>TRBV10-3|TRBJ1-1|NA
AISEGQKSMNTEAF
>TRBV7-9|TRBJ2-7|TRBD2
ASSATQAGGDYEQY
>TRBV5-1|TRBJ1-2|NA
ASSSTGRFYGYT
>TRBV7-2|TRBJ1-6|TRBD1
ASSQTGSINSPLH
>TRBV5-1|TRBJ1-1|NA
ASSTAQTNTEAF
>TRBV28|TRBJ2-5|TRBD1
ASQAGTGGTQY
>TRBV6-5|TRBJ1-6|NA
ASSYSIGSSYNSPLH